This T cell receptor (beta chain) was recorded in a study of blood T cell repertoires in COVID-19. As for the study in general: The United States, Italy and Spain were the sources of the acute and convalescent COVID-19 samples. PBMCs, B-cell-depleted T cells, or T cells provided the cDNA or gDNA that made up the material.

The CDR3 spans 16 residues. V lost 4 bases and J lost 0; bases outside the gene matches: 5. Germline CDR1 and CDR2: SNHLY and FYNNEI. Per the study methods: Scientists estimated how many nucleated cells there were by amplifying reference gene primers. TCRdb's copy holds only in-frame clones and misses some; the assay was immunoSEQ multiplex PCR. V and J calls and clone size come straight from that table; D and trimming were deduced from the DNA. This sample has around 300,000 clones; around 86% occur once, and the top ten carry approximately 0.94%. The chain links TRBV2 to TRBJ2-7; 11 bases agree with TRBD2. The sequence derives from a woman in her thirties or forties who had recovered from COVID-19. The specimen was peripheral blood. The CDR3 nucleotides read TGTGCCAGCAGTGTAGCTAGCGGGAGGAGCTCCTACGAGCAGTACTTC. It encodes CASSVASGRSSYEQYF.